This T cell receptor (beta chain) was obtained from a study of T-cell reconstitution after alpha-beta-depleted transplantation in children. The authors prepared the TCRbeta library with unique molecular identifiers. TCRdb independently ran MiXCR on the PCR reads; one entry per CDR3 protein. Seen here are 260,000 or so distinct CDR3 sequences, around 12% observed once, and the top ten hold about 2.6%. Germline V CDR1 and CDR2: SGHVS, FQNEAQ. The CDR3 runs 14 residues. V lost 0 bases and J 8 bases, leaving 11 bases between the germline ends. V is TRBV7-8 and J is TRBJ2-1; D perhaps matches TRBD2 (5 bases). Sequenced material: PBMCs from the stem cell graft donor, taken from the stem cell graft. This receptor was taken from a human donor who donated a stem cell graft to a child with acute lymphoblastic leukemia. In DNA form, the CDR3 reads TGTGCCAGCAGCTTAGCGCGAGGGCCGTATGAGCAGTTCTTC. It codes for CASSLARGPYEQFF.